A single sample is the source of the 29 T cell receptor beta chains below, sequenced in a study of blood T cells in healthy people across ages. A second PCR of 7 to 11 cycles used a sample-barcoded 5' primer and a J-beta primer mix. Each CDR3 protein gets one entry after TCRdb re-called the 5' RACE reads with MiXCR. Of 550,000 to 750,000 distinct CDR3 sequences in the sample, more than 20% are singletons; the top ten hold 3.5% to 4%. The sequencing sample was made of blood. These receptors originate from a man between 65 and 80 years old in good health.

The chain uses TRBV5-1 and TRBJ2-7; 7 bases are shared with TRBD2. CDR1 is SGHRS and CDR2 is YFSETQ in the germline V gene. V lost 0 bases and J lost 6; bases outside the gene matches: 9. The CDR3 extends over 15 amino acids. The CDR3: CASSLDPSGIGEQYF. The CDR3 region has the DNA TGCGCCAGCAGCTTGGATCCCAGCGGGATAGGCGAGCAGTACTTC.

The chain combines TRBV6-5 with TRBJ2-5; D gene unclear. The end of the DNA aligns better with TRBJ2-1, so the J call may be wrong. CDR1 MNHEY and CDR2 SVGAGI come from the germline V gene. The CDR3 length is 11 residues. CDR3 in DNA: TGTGCCAGCAGTTCCTTCTATGAGCAGTTCTTC. Translated, it gives CASSSFYEQFF.

This clonotype was counted only a few times. The chain is built from TRBV5-1 and TRBJ2-7; D uncertain. CDR3 length: 13 residues. Germline lookup yields CDR1 SGHRS and CDR2 YFSETQ. V lost 4 bases, J lost 0 bases, and 8 bases lay in between. CDR3: CASSNPLSYEQYF. The CDR3, as DNA: TGCGCCAGCAGCAACCCCCTCTCCTACGAGCAGTACTTC. Full variable domain (remainder filled in from reference TRBV5-1 and TRBJ2-7): KAGVTQTPRYLIKTRGQQVTLSCSPISGHRSVSWYQQTPGQGLQFLFEYFSETQRNKGNFPGRFSGRQFSNSRSEMNVSTLELGDSALYLCASSNPLSYEQYFGPGTRLTVT.

The CDR3 loop reads CASSLEPGYNEQFF. CDR3 bases: TGCGCCAGCAGCTTGGAACCTGGTTACAATGAGCAGTTCTTC. The chain combines TRBV5-1 with TRBJ2-1; D gene uncertain. CDR3 length: 14 amino acids. Germline V lookup: CDR1 SGHRS, CDR2 YFSETQ. Trimming took 0 bases from V and 4 from J, leaving 8 bases between them.

The chain is built from TRBV12-3 or TRBV12-4 and TRBJ2-5, with unresolved D. The DNA end favors TRBJ2-7, so the J call may be wrong. CDR3 size: 14 residues. In DNA, the CDR3 is TGTGCCAGCAGTTTATCCCCGCTGGCCTACGAGCAGTACTTC. This codes for CASSLSPLAYEQYF.

The genes are TRBV12-3 or TRBV12-4 and TRBJ2-5, with 8 bases identical to TRBD2. The last part of the DNA fits TRBJ2-7 better; the J call may be wrong. The CDR3 length is 18 residues. CDR3 protein: CASSLGLAGPASSYEQYF. The CDR3 nucleotides read TGTGCCAGCAGTTTAGGCCTAGCGGGCCCCGCTTCTTCCTACGAGCAGTACTTC.

The chain joins TRBV4-3 to TRBJ2-7; TRBD1 aligns across 11 bases. The ends lost 1 base at V and 4 bases at J; junction bases unmatched: 3. The CDR3 has 15 residues. The germline CDR1 and CDR2 sequences are LGHNA and YSLEER. This CDR3 reads CASSQGGQGEYEQYF. CDR3 nucleotides: TGCGCCAGCAGCCAAGGGGGACAGGGGGAGTACGAGCAGTACTTC.

This clonotype has more than one count but fewer than ten. This rearrangement joins TRBV11-1 to TRBJ2-6; 9 bases align to TRBD1. This CDR3 comprises 17 residues. Germline CDR1 reads SGHAT; CDR2 reads FQDESV (reference sequence). Trimming took 3 bases from V and 0 from J; bases not matched to a gene: 3. The CDR3 DNA is TGTGCCAGCAGCTTGACAGGGGGGAGCTCTGGGGCCAACGTCCTGACTTTC. As protein: CASSLTGGSSGANVLTF.

With regard to this clonotype: A much bigger clone sits one base away, suggesting this may be a read error. The rearrangement uses TRBV6-1 and TRBJ2-1; D remains ambiguous. The V gene lost 0 bases and the J gene lost 12 bases, with 9 bases spanning the gap. The CDR3 has 12 residues. Germline CDR1 MNHNS, CDR2 SASEGT. In DNA form, the CDR3 reads TGTGCCAGCAGTGAAGCGCTCTTTGGGCAGTTCTTC. Amino acids: CASSEALFGQFF.

The V gene is TRBV7-9, the J gene TRBJ1-1, with no clear D. Trimming pared 5 bases from V and 8 bases from J, leaving 15 bases between. Germline V gene sequence: CDR1 SEHNR, CDR2 FQNEAQ (reference sequence). This CDR3 is 13 amino acids long. The CDR3 protein is CASSPGLEGEAFF. In nucleotides, the CDR3 is TGTGCCAGCAGCCCCGGACTGGAGGGAGAAGCTTTCTTT. Full variable domain (remainder filled in from reference TRBV7-9 and TRBJ1-1): DTGVSQNPRHKITKRGQNVTFRCDPISEHNRLYWYRQTLGQGPEFLTYFQNEAQLEKSRLLSDRFSAERPKGSFSTLEIQRTEQGDSAMYLCASSPGLEGEAFFGQGTRLTVV.

This clonotype was found a few times. In DNA form, the CDR3 reads TGTGCCAGCAGCCAGGGCAGGGGGCCCAATCAGCCCCAGCATTTT. Amino acids: CASSQGRGPNQPQHF. The chain joins TRBV6-5 to TRBJ1-5; 8 positions match TRBD1. The CDR3 is 15 amino acids. Unmatched junction bases numbered 7, after V lost 6 bases and J lost 3 bases. Germline loops: CDR1 MNHEY, CDR2 SVGAGI.

The chain carries TRBV20-1 and TRBJ2-5, with 9 bases identical to TRBD2. TRBJ2-7 explains the end of the DNA better; the J call may be wrong. Germline values: CDR1 DFQATT, CDR2 SNEGSKA (reference sequence). CDR3 length equals 13 residues. The chain's CDR3 is CSASSPGLAEQYF. The CDR3, as DNA: TGCAGTGCTAGCTCACCGGGACTAGCCGAGCAGTACTTC.

This clonotype appeared a single time. This chain links TRBV28 with TRBJ2-5; the D gene could be TRBD1 or TRBD2 (5 bases each). The end of the DNA is better explained by TRBJ2-7, so the J call may be wrong. The germline gives CDR1 MDHEN, CDR2 SYDVKM. The CDR3 is made up of 14 amino acids. The CDR3 DNA reads TGTGCCAGCAGTTCCGGGGCACTAACCTACGAGCAGTACTTC. Its translation is CASSSGALTYEQYF.

The J gene is TRBJ2-1, the V gene TRBV6-2 or TRBV6-3, with 11 bases lining up with TRBD1. The CDR3 runs 15 residues. Germline CDR1 MNHEY, CDR2 SVGEGT. The junction had 6 bases not matched to a gene; V was cut back by 2 bases and J by 9 bases. This chain's CDR3 is CASSYGQGARGEQFF. In nucleotides, the CDR3 is TGTGCCAGCAGTTACGGACAGGGGGCGCGGGGTGAGCAGTTCTTC.

The chain has TRBV7-2 and TRBJ1-1, with D hard to call. Trimming stripped 1 base from V and 6 bases from J, with 6 bases between. This CDR3 comprises 12 residues. Germline values: CDR1 SGHTA, CDR2 FQGNSA. For the CDR3, the DNA is TGTGCCAGCAGCTTAGGGTACTCTGAAGCTTTCTTT. Encoded protein: CASSLGYSEAFF.

This clonotype was detected a few times. The genes are TRBV4-2 and TRBJ1-1, with 8 positions matching TRBD1. The CDR3 sequence is 16 residues long. With 2 bases clipped from V and 3 bases from J, the junction kept 8 bases outside the gene matches. Looked up from germline, CDR1 is LGHNA and CDR2 is YNFKEQ. The CDR3 reads CASSQTWTGRDTEAFF. Written as DNA, the CDR3 is TGTGCCAGCAGCCAAACCTGGACAGGGCGGGACACTGAAGCTTTCTTT.

The chain combines TRBV7-3 with TRBJ1-6, with a tentative D call TRBD1 (6 bases). From germline, CDR1 is SGHTA and CDR2 FQGTGA. V gave up 4 bases and J gave up 8 bases, with 12 bases separating them. This CDR3 has 14 amino acids. The CDR3 DNA is TGTGCCAGCAGCTCCGGGGGCCTTTATTCACCCCTCCACTTT. It specifies CASSSGGLYSPLHF.

This clonotype occurred a few times. This CDR3 is CSASGGQGGRWSNQPQHF. The CDR3 DNA is TGCAGTGCTAGTGGGGGACAGGGTGGGCGATGGAGCAATCAGCCCCAGCATTTT. This chain links TRBV20-1 with TRBJ1-5; 9 bases fit TRBD1. Germline V gives CDR1 DFQATT, CDR2 SNEGSKA (reference sequence). This CDR3 contains 18 residues. V lost 3 bases, J lost 1 base, and 13 bases stayed unmatched.

This clonotype came up a few times. This chain links TRBV3-1 with TRBJ1-1, with 11 bases matching TRBD1. Germline V gene lookup returns CDR1 LGHDT and CDR2 YNNKEL (reference sequence). The V segment lost 0 bases and the J segment 4 bases; nucleotides outside the gene matches: 4. This CDR3 contains 16 residues. This CDR3 reads CASSQEYGTGGTEAFF. CDR3 nucleotide sequence: TGTGCCAGCAGCCAAGAATACGGGACAGGGGGCACTGAAGCTTTCTTT.

The chain couples TRBV12-3 or TRBV12-4 to TRBJ2-5; D unclear. The length of the CDR3 is 13 residues. V lost 2 bases, J lost 5 bases, and 9 bases lay in between. The chain's CDR3 is CASSLYFRETQYF. The CDR3 DNA reads as TGTGCCAGCAGTTTATATTTTAGGGAGACCCAGTACTTC.

This clonotype was detected only a few times. The chain uses TRBV5-1 and TRBJ1-5; D uncertain. The CDR3 covers 15 residues. Between the trimmed V and J ends, which lost 0 bases and 9 bases, there was a span of 16 bases. Germline CDR1 SGHRS, CDR2 YFSETQ. The chain's CDR3 is CASSLEGRPGGPQHF. CDR3 nucleotide sequence: TGCGCCAGCAGCTTGGAGGGTAGGCCCGGCGGGCCCCAGCATTTT. Supplemented by reference TRBV5-1 and TRBJ1-5, the full variable domain reads KAGVTQTPRYLIKTRGQQVTLSCSPISGHRSVSWYQQTPGQGLQFLFEYFSETQRNKGNFPGRFSGRQFSNSRSEMNVSTLELGDSALYLCASSLEGRPGGPQHFGDGTRLSIL.

This clonotype came up a few times. The chain links TRBV29-1 to TRBJ1-2; D is unclear. The germline CDR1 and CDR2 sequences are SQVTM and ANQGSEA. Trimming pared 0 bases from V and 8 bases from J, leaving 10 bases between. This CDR3 is 12 amino acids long. The CDR3 coding sequence is TGCAGCGTTGAAGATGTTCCGGCGGGCTACACCTTC. Its translation: CSVEDVPAGYTF.

The rearrangement joins TRBV9 to TRBJ2-2; D unclear. Trimming removed 7 bases from V and 6 bases from J, with 10 bases in between. The germline V gene has CDR1 SGDLS and CDR2 YYNGEE. This CDR3 contains 12 residues. CDR3 DNA: TGTGCCAGCGGCATGTTGTCCGGGGAGCTGTTTTTT. Protein: CASGMLSGELFF.

In this sample, this clonotype turned up once. The chain joins TRBV29-1 to TRBJ2-7, with D perhaps matching TRBD1 or TRBD2 (5 bases each). The CDR3 contains 13 residues. V was pared by 2 bases and J by 0 bases, with 8 bases between. Germline V lookup: CDR1 SQVTM, CDR2 ANQGSEA. DNA of the CDR3: TGCAGCGTTGAATCAGGGAGCTCCTACGAGCAGTACTTC. Its translation is CSVESGSSYEQYF.

The sample holds a few counts of this clonotype. V usage is TRBV29-1 and J usage is TRBJ2-5, with 8 bases identical to TRBD1. V was pared by 7 bases and J by 5 bases, with 6 bases of the junction left unmatched. This CDR3 spans 12 amino acids. In germline, CDR1 is SQVTM, CDR2 ANQGSEA. The CDR3 DNA is TGCAGCGGGGGAGACAGGGGCGAGACCCAGTACTTC. It translates to CSGGDRGETQYF.

This clonotype turned up a few times. The gene calls are TRBV7-6 and TRBJ2-1; D call uncertain. This CDR3 comprises 14 residues. Germline CDR1 and CDR2: SGHVS and FNYEAQ. Trimming removed 1 base from V and 3 bases from J, with 7 bases in between. CDR3 residues: CASSLEVGYNEQFF. As DNA, the CDR3 is TGTGCCAGCAGCTTAGAGGTCGGCTACAATGAGCAGTTCTTC.

This chain links TRBV18 with TRBJ2-5; D is ambiguous. The CDR3 length is 14 residues. The V end lost 1 base, the J end lost 0 bases, and 6 bases lay between the germline ends. CDR1 is KGHSH and CDR2 is LQKENI in the germline V gene. CDR3 amino acids: CASSPLVNQETQYF. The CDR3, as DNA: TGTGCCAGCTCACCACTAGTAAACCAAGAGACCCAGTACTTC.

This clonotype was observed a few times. The chain recombines TRBV5-4 with TRBJ2-1, with D possibly being TRBD2 (7 bases). The ends were cut back, 4 bases at V and 6 bases at J, with 20 bases in the middle. Germline-derived CDR1 and CDR2 are SGHNT and YYREEE (reference sequence). The CDR3 extends over 16 amino acids. The CDR3: CASSAGGLAVPNEQFF. DNA of the CDR3: TGTGCCAGCAGCGCCGGGGGGCTAGCGGTGCCCAATGAGCAGTTCTTC.

This clonotype was counted between two and nine times. The chain links TRBV27 to TRBJ2-7; D is uncertain. The J call is in doubt because the DNA end fits TRBJ2-1 better. This CDR3 comprises 13 residues. CDR1 is MNHEY and CDR2 is SMNVEV in the germline V gene (reference sequence). The CDR3 coding sequence is TGTGCCAGCAGTTTATCGTTTTCCCAGCCACAGTTCTTC. Translating it yields CASSLSFSQPQFF.